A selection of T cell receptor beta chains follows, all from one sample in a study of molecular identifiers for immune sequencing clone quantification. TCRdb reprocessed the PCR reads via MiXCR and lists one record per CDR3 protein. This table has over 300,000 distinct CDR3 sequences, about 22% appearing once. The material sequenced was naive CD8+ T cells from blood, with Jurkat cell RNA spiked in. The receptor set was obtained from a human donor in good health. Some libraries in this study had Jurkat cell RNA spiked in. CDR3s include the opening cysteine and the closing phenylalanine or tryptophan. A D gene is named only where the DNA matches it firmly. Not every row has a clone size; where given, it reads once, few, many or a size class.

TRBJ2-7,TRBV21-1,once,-,CASDKGLAGEFSYGQYF,TGTGCCAGCGACAAAGGACTAGCGGGAGAGTTTTCCTACGGGCAGTACTTC
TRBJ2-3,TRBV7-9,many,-,CASSIADTTDTQYF,TGTGCCAGCAGCATAGCGGATACCACAGATACGCAGTATTTT
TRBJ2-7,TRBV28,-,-,CAGSPPSYEQYF,TGTGCCGGCAGCCCCCCCTCATACGAGCAGTACTTC
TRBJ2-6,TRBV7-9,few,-,CASSPTLGGAEELDSGANVLTF,TGTGCCAGCAGCCCGACCCTTGGGGGGGCTGAGGAATTAGACTCTGGGGCCAACGTCCTGACTTTC
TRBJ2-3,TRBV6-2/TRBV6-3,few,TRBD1,CASSYATLTGVRSDTQYF,TGTGCCAGCAGTTACGCAACTCTGACAGGGGTTCGATCAGATACGCAGTATTTT
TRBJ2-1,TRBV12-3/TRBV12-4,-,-,CASSLTAGRPYNEQFF,TGTGCCAGCAGTCTAACGGCAGGGAGGCCCTACAATGAGCAGTTCTTC
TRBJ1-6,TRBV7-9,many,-,CASSLARTNNSPLHF,TGTGCCAGCAGCTTAGCCCGGACCAATAATTCACCCCTCCACTTT
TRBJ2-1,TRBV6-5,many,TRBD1,CASSFVGTGYNEQFF,TGTGCCAGCAGTTTCGTCGGGACAGGGTACAATGAGCAGTTCTTC
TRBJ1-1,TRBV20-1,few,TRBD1,CSARWDRGHGEAFF,TGCAGTGCTAGATGGGACAGGGGGCACGGTGAAGCTTTCTTT
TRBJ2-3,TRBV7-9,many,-,CASSPAADTQYF,TGTGCCAGCAGCCCAGCTGCGGATACGCAGTATTTT
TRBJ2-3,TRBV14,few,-,CASSQDIRRPTGENTQYF,TGTGCCAGCAGCCAAGATATAAGGAGACCTACGGGGGAAAATACGCAGTATTTT
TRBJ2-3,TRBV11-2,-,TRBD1,CASSLWDSASTDTQYF,TGTGCCAGCAGCTTATGGGACAGCGCTAGCACAGATACGCAGTATTTT
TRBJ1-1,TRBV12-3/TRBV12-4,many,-,CASIPGGHTEAFF,TGTGCCAGCATTCCCGGGGGTCACACTGAAGCTTTCTTT
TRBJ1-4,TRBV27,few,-,CASSSLFGAGDVNEKLFF,TGTGCCAGCAGTTCTTTGTTCGGGGCAGGTGACGTTAATGAAAAACTGTTTTTT
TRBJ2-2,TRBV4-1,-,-,CASSQAWGAFSGELFF,TGCGCCAGCAGCCAAGCTTGGGGGGCTTTCTCCGGGGAGCTGTTTTTT
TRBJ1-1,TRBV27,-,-,CVSSPPGFMTGTEAFF,TGTGTCAGCAGTCCCCCGGGGTTCATGACGGGCACTGAAGCTTTCTTT
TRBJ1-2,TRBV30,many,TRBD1,CAWKGTAYGYTF,TGTGCCTGGAAGGGGACAGCCTATGGCTACACCTTC
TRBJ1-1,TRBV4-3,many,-,CASSPTGNTEAFF,TGTGCCAGCAGCCCCACAGGGAACACTGAAGCTTTCTTT
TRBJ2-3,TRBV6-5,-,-,CASSIRTRSTDTQYF,TGTGCCAGCAGTATCCGGACGCGTAGCACAGATACGCAGTATTTT
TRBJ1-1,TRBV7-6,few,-,CASSSGGSEAFF,TGTGCCAGCAGCTCCGGTGGGAGCGAGGCTTTCTTT
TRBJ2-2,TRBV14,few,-,CASSLGTRDWTGELFF,TGTGCCAGCAGCCTAGGGACACGGGATTGGACCGGGGAGCTGTTTTTT
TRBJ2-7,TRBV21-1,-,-,CASSKGEDGPSYEQYF,TGTGCCAGCAGCAAAGGGGAGGACGGACCCTCCTACGAGCAGTACTTC
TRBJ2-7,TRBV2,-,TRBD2,CASAGDSYEQYF,TGTGCCAGCGCGGGGGACTCCTACGAGCAGTACTTC
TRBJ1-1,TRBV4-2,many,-,CASSLAMGQFPEAFF,TGTGCCAGCAGCCTTGCGATGGGGCAGTTCCCTGAAGCTTTCTTT
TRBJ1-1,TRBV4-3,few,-,CASSQDTIRGLENTEAFF,TGCGCCAGCAGCCAAGATACTATCCGGGGGCTAGAGAACACTGAAGCTTTCTTT
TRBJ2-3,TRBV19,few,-,CASSMDSYSSTDTQYF,TGTGCCAGTAGTATGGACAGTTACTCTAGCACAGATACGCAGTATTTT
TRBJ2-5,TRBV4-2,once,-,CASSQDNGKATQYF,TGTGCCAGCAGCCAAGATAACGGGAAAGCGACCCAGTACTTC
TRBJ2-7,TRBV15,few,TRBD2,CATSRAASGSSYEQYF,TGTGCCACCAGCAGAGCGGCGAGCGGGAGCTCCTACGAGCAGTACTTC
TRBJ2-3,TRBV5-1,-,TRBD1,CASSLWTGGRTDTQYF,TGCGCCAGCAGCTTGTGGACAGGGGGCCGCACAGATACGCAGTATTTT
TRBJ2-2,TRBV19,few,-,CASRSGAGELFF,TGTGCCAGTAGATCAGGGGCCGGGGAGCTGTTTTTT
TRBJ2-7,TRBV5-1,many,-,CASSLAGGAEQYF,TGCGCCAGCAGCTTGGCAGGTGGGGCCGAGCAGTACTTC
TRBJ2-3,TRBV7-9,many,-,CASSPAVGTDTQYF,TGTGCCAGCAGCCCCGCGGTGGGCACAGATACGCAGTATTTT
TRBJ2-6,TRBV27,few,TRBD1,CASSKQGVGSGANVLTF,TGTGCCAGCAGTAAACAGGGGGTGGGCTCTGGGGCCAACGTCCTGACTTTC
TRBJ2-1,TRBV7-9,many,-,CASSLALREQFF,TGTGCCAGCAGCTTAGCGCTCCGGGAGCAGTTCTTC
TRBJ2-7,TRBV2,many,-,CASSVLRTPLEQYF,TGTGCCAGCAGTGTTTTACGGACGCCCCTCGAGCAGTACTTC
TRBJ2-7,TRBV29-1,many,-,CSVEAGVQYF,TGCAGCGTTGAAGCGGGGGTGCAGTACTTC
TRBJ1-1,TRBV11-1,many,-,CASSPIMPEAFF,TGTGCCAGCAGCCCCATCATGCCTGAAGCTTTCTTT
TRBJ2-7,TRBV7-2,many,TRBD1,CASSTGGVEQYF,TGTGCCAGCAGCACAGGGGGAGTGGAGCAGTACTTC
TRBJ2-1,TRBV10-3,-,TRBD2,CAISEGTSGNEQFF,TGTGCCATCAGTGAGGGGACTAGCGGGAATGAGCAGTTCTTC